These 18 T cell receptor beta chains came from one sample sequenced in a study of TIL therapy for anti-PD-1-resistant metastatic lung cancer. The time point: pre-treatment sample, taken before nivolumab and TIL therapy. Tumor tissue came from excised metastases, mostly pleural nodules or supraclavicular lymph nodes. The libraries were made with immunoSEQ v3. The data were produced by immunoSEQ multiplex PCR, yet TCRdb's version contains in-frame clones alone and is incomplete. This repertoire shows approximately 24,000 clones, 72% found once; its top ten account for over 7%. Sequencing was performed on tumor tissue, taken at baseline. These receptors were collected from a person aged 30 to 80 with non-small cell lung cancer.

V is TRBV4-3 and J is TRBJ2-1; 9 bases are shared with TRBD2. V gave up 5 bases and J gave up 0 bases; unmatched junction bases: 8. The CDR3 length is 17 residues. CDR1 and CDR2 from the germline V gene are LGHNA and YSLEER. The CDR3 DNA is TGCGCCAGCAGCGGGCTAGCGGGGATAAGCTCCTACAATGAGCAGTTCTTC. This codes for CASSGLAGISSYNEQFF.

The CDR3 DNA reads TGTGCCAGCAGCGTTCCAAGGACTAGCGGGGGGATGGCCGGGGAGCTGTTTTTT. Translating gives CASSVPRTSGGMAGELFF. This chain links TRBV9 with TRBJ2-2; the match to TRBD2 covers 14 bases. Germline V gene sequence: CDR1 SGDLS, CDR2 YYNGEE. The CDR3 extends over 18 amino acids. The junction had 9 bases not matched to a gene; V was cut back by 2 bases and J by 6 bases.

The chain recombines TRBV11-3 with TRBJ1-1; tentatively, D is TRBD1 (5 bases). The CDR3 loop spans 13 amino acids. Trimming left V 5 bases short and J 1 base short, with 8 bases between. Per germline, CDR1 SGHNT and CDR2 YENEEA. The CDR3 DNA follows: TGTGCCAGCAGCCCAACAGGGAACACTGAAGCTTTCTTT. This sequence encodes CASSPTGNTEAFF.

This clone appeared a single time. This rearrangement joins TRBV4-1 to TRBJ2-5; 7 bases are a match to TRBD2. This CDR3 comprises 12 residues. V shed 4 bases, J shed 9 bases, and the junction held 5 bases outside the gene matches. Germline CDR1 MGHRA, CDR2 YSYEKL. The chain's CDR3 is CASSRGRAAQYF. The CDR3 region has the DNA TGCGCCAGCAGCCGAGGGAGGGCTGCCCAGTACTTC.

V is TRBV6-4 and J is TRBJ1-2; D might be TRBD1 (5 bases). V was clipped by 7 bases and J by 4 bases, with 13 bases between them. The germline gives CDR1 MRHNA, CDR2 SNTAGT. This CDR3 is 13 amino acids long. CDR3 region: CASNQGFGYGYTF. CDR3 DNA sequence: TGTGCCAGCAACCAGGGCTTTGGCTATGGCTACACCTTC.

This chain uses TRBV7-6 with TRBJ1-4; D not resolved. This CDR3 is 14 amino acids long. Germline V gene sequence: CDR1 SGHVS, CDR2 FNYEAQ. Trimming removed 5 bases from V and 8 bases from J, with 15 bases in between. In DNA, the CDR3 is TGTGCCAGCAGCCTTGGGCCCTATGAGGAAAAACTGTTTTTT. Protein sequence: CASSLGPYEEKLFF.

The DNA of the CDR3 is TGTGCCAGCAGCTTAGGATCCCGCGTAACATGGAACACTGAAGCTTTCTTT. This gives the protein CASSLGSRVTWNTEAFF. This sequence joins TRBV11-2 and TRBJ1-1; the D is unclear. CDR3 length: 17 residues. The germline gives CDR1 SGHAT, CDR2 FQNNGV. The ends were cut back, 1 base at V and 1 base at J, with 16 bases in the middle. Complete variable domain (other parts from reference TRBV11-2 and TRBJ1-1): EAGVAQSPRYKIIEKRQSVAFWCNPISGHATLYWYQQILGQGPKLLIQFQNNGVVDDSQLPKDRFSAERLKGVDSTLKIQPAKLEDSAVYLCASSLGSRVTWNTEAFFGQGTRLTVV.

This chain connects TRBV6-1 to TRBJ2-3; 9 bases align to TRBD2. The J segment lost 8 bases and the V segment lost 0 bases, leaving 9 bases of the junction unmatched. Germline CDR1 and CDR2: MNHNS and SASEGT. CDR3 length equals 16 residues. The DNA for the CDR3 is TGTGCCAGCAGTGAAGCGGGTAGCGGGGGTACTGGTACGCAGTATTTT. This codes for CASSEAGSGGTGTQYF.

V usage is TRBV19 and J usage is TRBJ2-1; perhaps TRBD1 as D (5 bases). The CDR3 spans 14 residues. Looked up from germline, CDR1 is LNHDA and CDR2 is SQIVND (reference sequence). Trimming took 4 bases from V and 8 from J, leaving 15 bases between them. The DNA of the CDR3 is TGTGCCAGTAGTAGTGGGCAGGGCAATCATGAGCAGTTCTTC. Protein: CASSSGQGNHEQFF.

V usage is TRBV7-9 and J usage is TRBJ1-1; the D is unclear. The CDR3 is made up of 12 amino acids. V gave up 6 bases and J gave up 7 bases, with 12 bases separating them. Germline V lookup: CDR1 SEHNR, CDR2 FQNEAQ (reference sequence). The CDR3 here is CASSHGLLEAFF. The CDR3 nucleotides read TGTGCCAGCAGTCATGGACTGCTTGAAGCTTTCTTT.

There are a few counts of this clone. The sample holds other DNA sequences that translate to the same CDR3. The chain couples TRBV2 to TRBJ1-1, with TRBD1 matching 10 bases. The V segment lost 7 bases and the J segment 5 bases; nucleotides outside the gene matches: 7. In germline, CDR1 is SNHLY, CDR2 FYNNEI. The CDR3 runs to 14 residues. The CDR3 DNA follows: TGTGCCAGCAACGACAGGGGGCGAGGGACTGAAGCTTTCTTT. This gives the protein CASNDRGRGTEAFF.

V gene TRBV6-5 combines with J gene TRBJ2-3; D not resolved. Germline V gene lookup returns CDR1 MNHEY and CDR2 SVGAGI. Trimming cost V 6 bases and J 5 bases, with 9 bases left between them. This CDR3 spans 12 amino acids. CDR3 DNA sequence: TGTGCCAGCAGGGCGGCCGGAGATACGCAGTATTTT. It specifies CASRAAGDTQYF.

This sequence joins TRBV5-6 and TRBJ2-5, with 7 bases fitting TRBD2. The CDR3 consists of 16 residues. V dropped 3 bases and J dropped 3; count of bases not matched to a gene: 11. Germline V gene lookup returns CDR1 SGHDT and CDR2 YYEEEE. CDR3 nucleotide sequence: TGTGCCAGCAGCTCCCCCGGCGGGGGAGCTGAAGAGACCCAGTACTTC. Residues: CASSSPGGGAEETQYF.

The CDR3 loop reads CATSRDPRSTNEKLFF. The CDR3 DNA reads as TGTGCCACCAGCAGAGACCCAAGATCGACTAATGAAAAACTGTTTTTT. This chain connects TRBV15 to TRBJ1-4; D gene ambiguous. V gave up 0 bases and J gave up 2 bases, with 10 bases separating them. This CDR3 is 16 amino acids long. The germline CDR1 and CDR2 sequences are LNHNV and YYDKDF (reference sequence).

The J gene is TRBJ2-1, the V gene TRBV7-2, with TRBD2 matching 9 bases. From germline, CDR1 is SGHTA and CDR2 FQGNSA. The V and J ends lost 3 bases and 9 bases, in that order; junction bases with no gene match: 6. The CDR3 covers 14 residues. The CDR3 coding sequence is TGTGCCAGCAGCTTGCCTAGCGGGGTTCCTGAGCAGTTCTTC. Amino acids: CASSLPSGVPEQFF.

V gene TRBV5-4 combines with J gene TRBJ2-2; D not resolved. Deletions cut 0 bases from V and 7 bases from J, with 4 bases between. The CDR3 consists of 12 residues. Per the germline V gene, CDR1 is SGHNT and CDR2 is YYREEE (reference sequence). The CDR3 spells CASSLDVGELFF. The CDR3 coding sequence is TGTGCCAGCAGCTTGGACGTCGGGGAGCTGTTTTTT.

This clone showed up just a few times. V usage is TRBV5-6 and J usage is TRBJ1-2; D is perhaps TRBD1 (5 bases). Between the trimmed V and J ends, which lost 0 bases and 2 bases, there was a span of 8 bases. From germline, CDR1 is SGHDT and CDR2 YYEEEE. The CDR3 runs to 14 residues. The CDR3 loop is CASSLGTTNYGYTF. Here the CDR3 DNA reads TGTGCCAGCAGCTTGGGGACAACGAACTATGGCTACACCTTC.

V gene TRBV9 combines with J gene TRBJ2-3; 8 positions match TRBD1. The CDR3 is made up of 15 amino acids. The V and J ends lost 5 bases and 2 bases, in that order; junction bases with no gene match: 7. Germline loops: CDR1 SGDLS, CDR2 YYNGEE. The CDR3 reads CASSPLTGATDTQYF. CDR3 coding DNA: TGTGCCAGCAGTCCCTTGACAGGGGCCACAGATACGCAGTATTTT.